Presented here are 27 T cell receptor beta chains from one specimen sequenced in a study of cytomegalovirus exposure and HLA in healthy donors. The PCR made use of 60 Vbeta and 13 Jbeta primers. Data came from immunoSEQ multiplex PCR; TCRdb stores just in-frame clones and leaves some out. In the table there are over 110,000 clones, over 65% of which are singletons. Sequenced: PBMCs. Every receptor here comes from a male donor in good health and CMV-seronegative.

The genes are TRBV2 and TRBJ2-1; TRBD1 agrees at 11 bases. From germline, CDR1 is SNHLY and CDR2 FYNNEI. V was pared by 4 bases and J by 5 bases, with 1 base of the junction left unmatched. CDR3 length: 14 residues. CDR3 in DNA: TGTGCCAGCAGTGGGACAGGGGGCCACAATGAGCAGTTCTTC. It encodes CASSGTGGHNEQFF.

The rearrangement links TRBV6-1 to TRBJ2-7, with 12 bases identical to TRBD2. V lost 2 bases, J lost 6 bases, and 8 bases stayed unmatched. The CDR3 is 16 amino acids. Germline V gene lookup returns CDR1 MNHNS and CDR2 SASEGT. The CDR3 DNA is TGTGCCAGCAGTGAATTGACTAGCGGGAGTCTGGGCGAGCAGTACTTC. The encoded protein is CASSELTSGSLGEQYF.

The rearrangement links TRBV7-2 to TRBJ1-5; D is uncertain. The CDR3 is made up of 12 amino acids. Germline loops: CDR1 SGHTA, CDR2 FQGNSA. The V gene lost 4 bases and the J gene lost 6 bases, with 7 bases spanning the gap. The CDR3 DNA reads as TGTGCCAGCAGCTCCCCGGGTCAGCCCCAGCATTTT. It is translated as CASSSPGQPQHF.

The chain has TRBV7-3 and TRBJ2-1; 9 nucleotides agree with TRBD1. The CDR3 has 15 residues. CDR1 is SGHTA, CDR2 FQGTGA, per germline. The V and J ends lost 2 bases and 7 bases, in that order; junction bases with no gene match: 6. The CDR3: CASSLAYDRGNEQFF. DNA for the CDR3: TGTGCCAGCAGCTTAGCGTATGACAGGGGGAATGAGCAGTTCTTC.

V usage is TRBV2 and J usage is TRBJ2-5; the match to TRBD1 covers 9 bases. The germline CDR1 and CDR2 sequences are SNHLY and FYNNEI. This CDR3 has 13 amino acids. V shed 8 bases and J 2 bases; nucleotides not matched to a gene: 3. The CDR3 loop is CASSGQGQETQYF. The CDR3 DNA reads TGTGCCAGCTCGGGACAGGGTCAAGAGACCCAGTACTTC. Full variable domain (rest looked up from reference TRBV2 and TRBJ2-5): EPEVTQTPSHQVTQMGQEVILRCVPISNHLYFYWYRQILGQKVEFLVSFYNNEISEKSEIFDDQFSVERPDGSNFTLKIRSTKLEDSAMYFCASSGQGQETQYFGPGTRLLVL.

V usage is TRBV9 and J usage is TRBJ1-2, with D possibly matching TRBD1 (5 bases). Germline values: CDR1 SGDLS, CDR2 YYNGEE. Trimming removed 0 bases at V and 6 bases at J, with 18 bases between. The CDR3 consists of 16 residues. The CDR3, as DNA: TGTGCCAGCAGCGTAGATGGGGGGGGAAGGTTTGATGGCTACACCTTC. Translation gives CASSVDGGGRFDGYTF.

The CDR3 region has the DNA TGTGCCAGCAGTCCCCTAAGGACAGGGTTGTGGGATGAGCAGTTCTTC. Translation gives CASSPLRTGLWDEQFF. J is TRBJ2-1 and V is TRBV27; 8 bases map to TRBD1. The CDR3 consists of 16 residues. Germline assignment: CDR1 MNHEY and CDR2 SMNVEV (reference sequence). J lost 8 bases, V lost 5 bases, and 14 bases had no gene match.

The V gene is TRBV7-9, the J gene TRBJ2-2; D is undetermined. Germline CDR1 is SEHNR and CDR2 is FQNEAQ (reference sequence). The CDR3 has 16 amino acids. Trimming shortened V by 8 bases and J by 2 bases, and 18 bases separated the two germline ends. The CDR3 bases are TGTGCCAGCCACTTAATAATAGGAGAAAACACCGGGGAGCTGTTTTTT. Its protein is CASHLIIGENTGELFF.

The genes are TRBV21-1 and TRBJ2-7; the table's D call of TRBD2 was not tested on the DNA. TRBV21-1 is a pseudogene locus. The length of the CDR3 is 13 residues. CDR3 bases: TGTGCCAGCTTCCCCGGAGGGACCTACGAGCAGTACTTC. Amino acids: CASFPGGTYEQYF.

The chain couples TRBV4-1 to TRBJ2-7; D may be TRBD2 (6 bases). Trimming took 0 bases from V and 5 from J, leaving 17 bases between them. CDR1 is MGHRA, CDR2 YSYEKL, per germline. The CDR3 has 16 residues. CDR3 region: CASSQENLGSRDEQYF. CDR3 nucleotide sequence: TGCGCCAGCAGCCAAGAGAACCTCGGGAGTCGGGACGAGCAGTACTTC.

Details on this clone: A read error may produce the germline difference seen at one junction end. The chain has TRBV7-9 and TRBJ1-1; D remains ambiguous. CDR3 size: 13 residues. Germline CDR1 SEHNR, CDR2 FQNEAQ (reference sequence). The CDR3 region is CSSSLDSITEAFF. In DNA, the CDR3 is TGTTCCAGCAGCTTAGACTCGATCACTGAAGCTTTCTTT.

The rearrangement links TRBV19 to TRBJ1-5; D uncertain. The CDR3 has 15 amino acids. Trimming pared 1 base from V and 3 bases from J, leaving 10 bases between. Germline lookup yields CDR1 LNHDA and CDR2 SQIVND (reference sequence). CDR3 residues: CASSIAHLSNQPQHF. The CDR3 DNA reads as TGTGCCAGTAGTATAGCCCACCTATCCAATCAGCCCCAGCATTTT.

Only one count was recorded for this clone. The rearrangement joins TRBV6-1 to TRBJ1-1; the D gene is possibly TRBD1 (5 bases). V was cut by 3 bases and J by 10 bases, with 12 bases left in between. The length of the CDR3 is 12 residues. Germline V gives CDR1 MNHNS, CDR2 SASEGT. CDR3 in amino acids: CASSERVGGAFF. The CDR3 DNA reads TGTGCCAGCAGTGAGAGGGTGGGGGGAGCTTTCTTT.

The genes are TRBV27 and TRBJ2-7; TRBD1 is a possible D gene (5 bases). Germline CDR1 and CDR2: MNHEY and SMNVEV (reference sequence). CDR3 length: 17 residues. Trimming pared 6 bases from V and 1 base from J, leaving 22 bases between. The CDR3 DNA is TGTGCCAGCAGCTGGACGGCCCCAGGTGGACAATCCTACGAGCAGTACTTC. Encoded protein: CASSWTAPGGQSYEQYF.

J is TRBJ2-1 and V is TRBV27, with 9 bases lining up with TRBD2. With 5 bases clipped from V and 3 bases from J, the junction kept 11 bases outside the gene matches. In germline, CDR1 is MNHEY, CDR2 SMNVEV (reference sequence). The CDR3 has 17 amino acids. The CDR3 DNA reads TGTGCCAGCAGTCCCACCTTGGTAGCGGGGGACTACAATGAGCAGTTCTTC. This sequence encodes CASSPTLVAGDYNEQFF.

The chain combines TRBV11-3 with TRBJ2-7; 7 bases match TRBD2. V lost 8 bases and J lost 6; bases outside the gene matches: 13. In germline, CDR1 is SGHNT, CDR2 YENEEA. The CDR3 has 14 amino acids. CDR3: CASSLGGEDGEQYF. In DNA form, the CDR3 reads TGTGCCAGCTCATTGGGGGGGGAAGATGGCGAGCAGTACTTC.

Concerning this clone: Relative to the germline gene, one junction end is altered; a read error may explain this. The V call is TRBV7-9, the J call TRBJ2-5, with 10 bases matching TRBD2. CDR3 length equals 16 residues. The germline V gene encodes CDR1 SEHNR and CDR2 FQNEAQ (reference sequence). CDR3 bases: TGTTCCAGCAGCTTATATCGAGGTAGCGGGGGGGAGACCCAGTACTTC. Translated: CSSSLYRGSGGETQYF.

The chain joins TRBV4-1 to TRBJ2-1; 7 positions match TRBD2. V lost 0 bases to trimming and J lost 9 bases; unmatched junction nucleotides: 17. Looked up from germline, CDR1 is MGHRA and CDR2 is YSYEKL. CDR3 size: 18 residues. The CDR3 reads CASSQDSRASGFFGEQFF. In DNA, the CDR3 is TGCGCCAGCAGCCAAGATTCTCGGGCTAGCGGTTTTTTCGGTGAGCAGTTCTTC.

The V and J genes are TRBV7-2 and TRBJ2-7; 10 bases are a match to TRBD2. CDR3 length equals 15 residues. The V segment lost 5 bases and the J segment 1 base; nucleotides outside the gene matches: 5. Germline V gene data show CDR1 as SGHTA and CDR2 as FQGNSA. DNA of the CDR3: TGTGCCAGCAGCCCACAACTAGCGGGATCCTACGAGCAGTACTTC. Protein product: CASSPQLAGSYEQYF.

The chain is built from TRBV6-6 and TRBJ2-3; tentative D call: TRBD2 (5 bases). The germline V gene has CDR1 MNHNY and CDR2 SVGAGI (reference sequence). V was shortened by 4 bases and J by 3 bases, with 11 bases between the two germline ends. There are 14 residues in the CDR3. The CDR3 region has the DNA TGTGCCAGCAGTTCCCTACTAGTGACAGATACGCAGTATTTT. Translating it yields CASSSLLVTDTQYF.

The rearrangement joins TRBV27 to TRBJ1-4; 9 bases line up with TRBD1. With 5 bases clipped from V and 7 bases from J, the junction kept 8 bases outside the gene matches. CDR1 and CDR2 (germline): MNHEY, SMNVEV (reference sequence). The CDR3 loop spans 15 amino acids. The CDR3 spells CASSARTGVGEKLFF. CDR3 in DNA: TGTGCCAGCAGTGCTCGGACAGGGGTTGGTGAAAAACTGTTTTTT.

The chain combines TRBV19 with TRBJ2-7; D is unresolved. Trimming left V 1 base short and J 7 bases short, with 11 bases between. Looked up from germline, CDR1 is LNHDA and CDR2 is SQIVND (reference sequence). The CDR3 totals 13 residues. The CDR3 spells CASSIVPSREQYF. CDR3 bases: TGTGCCAGTAGTATAGTCCCCTCTCGGGAGCAGTACTTC.

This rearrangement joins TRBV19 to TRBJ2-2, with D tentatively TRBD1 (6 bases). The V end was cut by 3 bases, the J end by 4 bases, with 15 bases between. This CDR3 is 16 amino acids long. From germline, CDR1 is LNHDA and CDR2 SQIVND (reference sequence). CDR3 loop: CASSMVWTETTGELFF. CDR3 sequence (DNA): TGTGCCAGTAGTATGGTCTGGACAGAAACCACCGGGGAGCTGTTTTTT.

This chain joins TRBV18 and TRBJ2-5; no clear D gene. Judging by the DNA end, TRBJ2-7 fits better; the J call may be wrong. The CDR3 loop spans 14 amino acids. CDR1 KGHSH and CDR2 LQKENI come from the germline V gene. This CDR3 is CASCPPGRWYEQYF. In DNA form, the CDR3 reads TGTGCCAGCTGCCCGCCAGGCAGGTGGTACGAGCAGTACTTC.

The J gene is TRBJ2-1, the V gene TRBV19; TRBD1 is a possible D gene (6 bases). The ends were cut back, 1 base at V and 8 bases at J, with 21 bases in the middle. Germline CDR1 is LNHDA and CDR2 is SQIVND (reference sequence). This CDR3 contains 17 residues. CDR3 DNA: TGTGCCAGTAGTATAGGGGGGCACCTAATTGCCAAGTATGAGCAGTTCTTC. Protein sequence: CASSIGGHLIAKYEQFF.

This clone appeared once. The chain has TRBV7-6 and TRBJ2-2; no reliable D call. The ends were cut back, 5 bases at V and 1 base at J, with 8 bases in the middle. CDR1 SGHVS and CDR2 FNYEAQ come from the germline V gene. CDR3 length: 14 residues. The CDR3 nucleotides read TGTGCCAGCAGCAAAGACAAGAACACCGGGGAGCTGTTTTTT. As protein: CASSKDKNTGELFF.

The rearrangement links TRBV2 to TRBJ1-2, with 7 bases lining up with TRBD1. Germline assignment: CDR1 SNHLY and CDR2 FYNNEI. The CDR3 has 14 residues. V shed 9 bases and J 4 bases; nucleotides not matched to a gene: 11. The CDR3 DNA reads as TGTGCCAGTGAGCACAGGGGACAAGCCTATGGCTACACCTTC. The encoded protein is CASEHRGQAYGYTF. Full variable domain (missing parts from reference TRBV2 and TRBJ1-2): EPEVTQTPSHQVTQMGQEVILRCVPISNHLYFYWYRQILGQKVEFLVSFYNNEISEKSEIFDDQFSVERPDGSNFTLKIRSTKLEDSAMYFCASEHRGQAYGYTFGSGTRLTVV.